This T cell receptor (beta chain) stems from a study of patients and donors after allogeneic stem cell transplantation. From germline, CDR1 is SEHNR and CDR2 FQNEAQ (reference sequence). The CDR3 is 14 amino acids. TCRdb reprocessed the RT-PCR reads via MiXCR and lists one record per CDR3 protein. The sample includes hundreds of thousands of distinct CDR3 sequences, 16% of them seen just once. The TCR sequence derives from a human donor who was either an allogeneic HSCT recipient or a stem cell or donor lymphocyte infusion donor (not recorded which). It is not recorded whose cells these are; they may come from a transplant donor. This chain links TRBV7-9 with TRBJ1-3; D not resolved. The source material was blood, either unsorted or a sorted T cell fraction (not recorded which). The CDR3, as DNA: TGTGGGGATCGAGGCGGTTCCTCTGGAAACACCATATATTTT. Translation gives CGDRGGSSGNTIYF.